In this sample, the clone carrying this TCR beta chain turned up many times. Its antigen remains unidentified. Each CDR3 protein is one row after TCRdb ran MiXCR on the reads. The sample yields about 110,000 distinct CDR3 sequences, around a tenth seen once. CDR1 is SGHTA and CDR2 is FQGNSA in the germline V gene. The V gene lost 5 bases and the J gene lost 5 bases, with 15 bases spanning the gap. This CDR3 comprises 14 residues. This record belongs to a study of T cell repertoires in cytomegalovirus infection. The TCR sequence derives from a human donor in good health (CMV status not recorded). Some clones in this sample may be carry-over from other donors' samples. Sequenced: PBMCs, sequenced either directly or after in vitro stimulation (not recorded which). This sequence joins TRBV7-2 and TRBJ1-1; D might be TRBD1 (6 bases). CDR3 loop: CASSPHMRGTEAFF. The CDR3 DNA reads TGTGCCAGCAGCCCCCATATGAGGGGGACTGAAGCTTTCTTT.